A selection of T cell receptor beta chains follows, all from one sample in a study of cytomegalovirus exposure and HLA in healthy donors. Method: immunoSEQ multiplex PCR; TCRdb's copy keeps in-frame clones and lacks some. Here the sample spans tens of thousands of clones, around three quarters being singletons. Sequencing was performed on PBMCs. The source is a man aged 25 to 40 in good health and CMV-seronegative. Both conserved end residues are part of each CDR3. Each record gives: CDR3 protein, CDR3 DNA, J gene, CDR3 length, clone size, V gene, D gene. D genes are given only for firm matches. Expanded clones get a size class; other rows say once, few or many, or leave the size out.

cdr3_aa: CASSQISSGANVLTF
cdr3_nt: TGTGCCAGCAGCCAAATCAGCTCTGGGGCCAACGTCCTGACTTTC
j_call: TRBJ2-6
cdr3_length: 15
clone_size: -
v_call: TRBV9
d_call: -

cdr3_aa: CASSDGGGTEAFF
cdr3_nt: TGTGCCAGCAGCGACGGCGGGGGGACTGAAGCTTTCTTT
j_call: TRBJ1-1
cdr3_length: 13
clone_size: few
v_call: TRBV6-1
d_call: -

cdr3_aa: CASSETSGEYNEQFF
cdr3_nt: TGTGCCAGCAGTGAAACTAGCGGGGAGTACAATGAGCAGTTCTTC
j_call: TRBJ2-1
cdr3_length: 15
clone_size: once
v_call: TRBV9
d_call: TRBD2

cdr3_aa: CASSRDPGLLNEQFF
cdr3_nt: TGTGCCAGCAGCAGAGACCCGGGACTACTGAATGAGCAGTTCTTC
j_call: TRBJ2-1
cdr3_length: 15
clone_size: once
v_call: TRBV7-3
d_call: TRBD2

cdr3_aa: CASSTEKANYGYTF
cdr3_nt: TGTGCCAGCAGCACTGAAAAAGCTAACTATGGCTACACCTTC
j_call: TRBJ1-2
cdr3_length: 14
clone_size: once
v_call: TRBV7-2
d_call: -

cdr3_aa: CASSIVTGLDTEAFF
cdr3_nt: TGTGCCAGCTCAATAGTGACAGGCCTGGACACTGAAGCTTTCTTT
j_call: TRBJ1-1
cdr3_length: 15
clone_size: -
v_call: TRBV18
d_call: -

cdr3_aa: CSVFGPADAFF
cdr3_nt: TGCAGCGTTTTTGGCCCCGCTGATGCTTTCTTT
j_call: TRBJ1-1
cdr3_length: 11
clone_size: -
v_call: TRBV29-1
d_call: -

cdr3_aa: CASSLDVRYNEQFF
cdr3_nt: TGTGCCAGCAGCTTAGATGTCAGATACAATGAGCAGTTCTTC
j_call: TRBJ2-1
cdr3_length: 14
clone_size: -
v_call: TRBV7-2
d_call: -

cdr3_aa: CASSVGQGALGYTF
cdr3_nt: TGTGCCAGCAGCGTAGGACAGGGGGCGCTTGGCTACACCTTC
j_call: TRBJ1-2
cdr3_length: 14
clone_size: -
v_call: TRBV7-9
d_call: TRBD1

cdr3_aa: CASSPQTGASSGNTIYF
cdr3_nt: TGTGCCAGCAGCCCCCAGACAGGGGCGAGCTCTGGAAACACCATATATTTT
j_call: TRBJ1-3
cdr3_length: 17
clone_size: -
v_call: TRBV9
d_call: TRBD1

cdr3_aa: CASSLGSPIQGGIQYF
cdr3_nt: TGTGCCAGCAGCCTAGGCTCACCGATACAGGGGGGCATTCAGTACTTC
j_call: TRBJ2-4
cdr3_length: 16
clone_size: -
v_call: TRBV27
d_call: TRBD1

cdr3_aa: CASSFGTSEEQFF
cdr3_nt: TGTGCCAGCAGCTTCGGGACTAGCGAGGAGCAGTTCTTC
j_call: TRBJ2-1
cdr3_length: 13
clone_size: -
v_call: TRBV7-3
d_call: TRBD2

cdr3_aa: CASSLGQGYNGYTF
cdr3_nt: TGTGCCAGTAGTCTAGGACAGGGGTATAATGGCTACACCTTC
j_call: TRBJ1-2
cdr3_length: 14
clone_size: -
v_call: TRBV19
d_call: TRBD1

cdr3_aa: CASRLAGGNNEQFF
cdr3_nt: TGTGCCAGCCGACTAGCGGGGGGCAACAATGAGCAGTTCTTC
j_call: TRBJ2-1
cdr3_length: 14
clone_size: few
v_call: TRBV2
d_call: TRBD2

cdr3_aa: CASSDTVLPSPTEAFF
cdr3_nt: TGTGCCAGCAGTGACACAGTTCTCCCGAGCCCAACTGAAGCTTTCTTT
j_call: TRBJ1-1
cdr3_length: 16
clone_size: -
v_call: TRBV6-1
d_call: -

cdr3_aa: CASSLGQGNQPQHF
cdr3_nt: TGTGCCAGCAGCTTGGGACAGGGGAATCAGCCCCAGCATTTT
j_call: TRBJ1-5
cdr3_length: 14
clone_size: few
v_call: TRBV13
d_call: TRBD1

cdr3_aa: CASSSFGGGAPDTQYF
cdr3_nt: TGTGCCAGCAGTTCCTTTGGCGGGGGGGCCCCAGATACGCAGTATTTT
j_call: TRBJ2-3
cdr3_length: 16
clone_size: -
v_call: TRBV6-5
d_call: TRBD2

cdr3_aa: CASSLSGQGVRSYEQYF
cdr3_nt: TGTGCCAGCAGCTTATCGGGACAGGGGGTAAGGTCCTACGAGCAGTACTTC
j_call: TRBJ2-7
cdr3_length: 17
clone_size: -
v_call: TRBV7-3
d_call: TRBD1

cdr3_aa: CAISETRGYEDDEQFF
cdr3_nt: TGTGCCATCAGTGAGACAAGGGGGTACGAAGATGATGAGCAGTTCTTC
j_call: TRBJ2-1
cdr3_length: 16
clone_size: once
v_call: TRBV10-3
d_call: -

cdr3_aa: CASSLFGQSNTEAFF
cdr3_nt: TGCGCCAGCAGCCTATTTGGACAGAGTAACACTGAAGCTTTCTTT
j_call: TRBJ1-1
cdr3_length: 15
clone_size: few
v_call: TRBV4-3
d_call: -

cdr3_aa: CASSLAGSNQPQHF
cdr3_nt: TGTGCCAGCAGCTTAGCCGGGTCCAATCAGCCCCAGCATTTT
j_call: TRBJ1-5
cdr3_length: 14
clone_size: once
v_call: TRBV7-9
d_call: -

cdr3_aa: CASSFAQPVNTEAFF
cdr3_nt: TGTGCCAGCAGCTTCGCACAGCCAGTGAACACTGAAGCTTTCTTT
j_call: TRBJ1-1
cdr3_length: 15
clone_size: -
v_call: TRBV7-8
d_call: -

cdr3_aa: CSVKQGGDEKLFF
cdr3_nt: TGCAGCGTTAAACAGGGAGGGGATGAAAAACTGTTTTTT
j_call: TRBJ1-4
cdr3_length: 13
clone_size: once
v_call: TRBV29-1
d_call: -

cdr3_aa: CASSLPDRGNYGYTF
cdr3_nt: TGTGCCAGCAGCCTCCCGGACAGGGGGAACTATGGCTACACCTTC
j_call: TRBJ1-2
cdr3_length: 15
clone_size: -
v_call: TRBV9
d_call: TRBD1

cdr3_aa: CASSSRDSEQYF
cdr3_nt: TGTGCCAGCAGCTCCAGGGACAGCGAGCAGTACTTC
j_call: TRBJ2-7
cdr3_length: 12
clone_size: -
v_call: TRBV9
d_call: TRBD1

cdr3_aa: CASSAYRDRGPEAFF
cdr3_nt: TGTGCCAGCAGTGCGTACCGGGACAGGGGGCCTGAAGCTTTCTTT
j_call: TRBJ1-1
cdr3_length: 15
clone_size: -
v_call: TRBV25-1
d_call: TRBD1

cdr3_aa: CASSPRQGARLGAFF
cdr3_nt: TGTGCCAGCAGCCCGAGACAGGGGGCTCGGCTGGGTGCTTTCTTT
j_call: TRBJ1-1
cdr3_length: 15
clone_size: -
v_call: TRBV7-9
d_call: TRBD1

cdr3_aa: CASSLVGGLSDTQYF
cdr3_nt: TGTGCCAGCAGCTTAGTGGGGGGGCTTAGCGATACGCAGTATTTT
j_call: TRBJ2-3
cdr3_length: 15
clone_size: -
v_call: TRBV7-3
d_call: -

cdr3_aa: CASSLWGGPRQETQYF
cdr3_nt: TGTGCCAGCAGCTTATGGGGGGGGCCCCGCCAAGAGACCCAGTACTTC
j_call: TRBJ2-5
cdr3_length: 16
clone_size: -
v_call: TRBV7-9
d_call: -

cdr3_aa: CASSLWTGGPSGTEAFF
cdr3_nt: TGTGCCAGCAGCCTTTGGACAGGGGGGCCCTCGGGCACTGAAGCTTTCTTT
j_call: TRBJ1-1
cdr3_length: 17
clone_size: few
v_call: TRBV13
d_call: TRBD1

cdr3_aa: CASTPGQLNTEAFF
cdr3_nt: TGTGCCAGTACTCCGGGACAGCTGAACACTGAAGCTTTCTTT
j_call: TRBJ1-1
cdr3_length: 14
clone_size: -
v_call: TRBV19
d_call: TRBD1

cdr3_aa: CASSMAMGQPGNTIYF
cdr3_nt: TGTGCCAGTAGTATGGCTATGGGACAGCCTGGAAACACCATATATTTT
j_call: TRBJ1-3
cdr3_length: 16
clone_size: -
v_call: TRBV19
d_call: TRBD1

cdr3_aa: CASSTDRGRNEQYF
cdr3_nt: TGTGCCAGTAGTACTGACAGGGGGCGGAACGAGCAGTACTTC
j_call: TRBJ2-7
cdr3_length: 14
clone_size: -
v_call: TRBV19
d_call: TRBD1

cdr3_aa: CASSPRSGNYGYTF
cdr3_nt: TGTGCCAGCAGCCCCAGGAGCGGTAACTATGGCTACACCTTC
j_call: TRBJ1-2
cdr3_length: 14
clone_size: -
v_call: TRBV7-6
d_call: -

cdr3_aa: CASSSGDTQYF
cdr3_nt: TGTGCCAGCTCCAGTGGAGATACGCAGTATTTT
j_call: TRBJ2-3
cdr3_length: 11
clone_size: -
v_call: TRBV9
d_call: -

cdr3_aa: CASSAPLRDRHNNEQFF
cdr3_nt: TGTGCCAGCAGCGCCCCCCTCCGGGACAGACATAACAATGAGCAGTTCTTC
j_call: TRBJ2-1
cdr3_length: 17
clone_size: -
v_call: TRBV9
d_call: TRBD1

cdr3_aa: CASSSEGGLGTEAFF
cdr3_nt: TGTGCCAGCAGCTCCGAGGGGGGGCTTGGAACTGAAGCTTTCTTT
j_call: TRBJ1-1
cdr3_length: 15
clone_size: -
v_call: TRBV7-8
d_call: -

cdr3_aa: CASSLIQQGALMEQYF
cdr3_nt: TGTGCCAGCAGTTTAATCCAACAGGGGGCGCTCATGGAGCAGTACTTC
j_call: TRBJ2-5
cdr3_length: 16
clone_size: -
v_call: TRBV27
d_call: TRBD1

cdr3_aa: CASSQAFTDTQYF
cdr3_nt: TGTGCCAGCAGCCAAGCCTTCACAGATACGCAGTATTTT
j_call: TRBJ2-3
cdr3_length: 13
clone_size: -
v_call: TRBV4-2
d_call: -

cdr3_aa: CASSLQAFF
cdr3_nt: TGTGCCAGCAGCCTACAAGCTTTCTTT
j_call: TRBJ1-1
cdr3_length: 9
clone_size: -
v_call: TRBV7-2
d_call: -

cdr3_aa: CASSPTSISYEQYF
cdr3_nt: TGCGCCAGCAGCCCCACCAGTATCAGTTACGAGCAGTACTTC
j_call: TRBJ2-7
cdr3_length: 14
clone_size: -
v_call: TRBV5-1
d_call: -

cdr3_aa: CASSYHRGDRAYTF
cdr3_nt: TGTGCCAGCAGTTACCACAGGGGGGACAGGGCCTACACCTTC
j_call: TRBJ1-2
cdr3_length: 14
clone_size: -
v_call: TRBV6-5
d_call: TRBD1

cdr3_aa: CASRQGGNQPQHF
cdr3_nt: TGTGCCAGCAGACAGGGGGGCAATCAGCCCCAGCATTTT
j_call: TRBJ1-5
cdr3_length: 13
clone_size: -
v_call: TRBV2
d_call: TRBD1

cdr3_aa: CASGLTGPNTEAFF
cdr3_nt: TGTGCTAGTGGTTTAACAGGGCCGAACACTGAAGCTTTCTTT
j_call: TRBJ1-1
cdr3_length: 14
clone_size: -
v_call: TRBV12-5
d_call: -

cdr3_aa: CASSLPTLAGGNEQFF
cdr3_nt: TGTGCCAGCAGCTTACCAACCCTAGCGGGAGGTAATGAGCAGTTCTTC
j_call: TRBJ2-1
cdr3_length: 16
clone_size: -
v_call: TRBV7-9
d_call: TRBD2

cdr3_aa: CASSQDSFSTGVGYTF
cdr3_nt: TGCGCCAGCAGCCAAGACAGTTTTTCGACAGGGGTTGGCTACACCTTC
j_call: TRBJ1-2
cdr3_length: 16
clone_size: -
v_call: TRBV4-1
d_call: TRBD1

cdr3_aa: CASLTGTGSAFF
cdr3_nt: TGTGCCAGCCTAACGGGGACAGGGAGTGCTTTCTTT
j_call: TRBJ1-1
cdr3_length: 12
clone_size: -
v_call: TRBV11-1
d_call: TRBD1

cdr3_aa: CASSLDGGAYNEQFF
cdr3_nt: TGTGCCAGCAGCTTAGACGGGGGGGCCTACAATGAGCAGTTCTTC
j_call: TRBJ2-1
cdr3_length: 15
clone_size: -
v_call: TRBV7-9
d_call: TRBD2

cdr3_aa: CASSTDRNYGYTF
cdr3_nt: TGTGCCAGTAGTACCGACAGGAACTATGGCTACACCTTC
j_call: TRBJ1-2
cdr3_length: 13
clone_size: -
v_call: TRBV19
d_call: -

cdr3_aa: CASSPEGGQGAYNEQFF
cdr3_nt: TGTGCCAGCAGTCCGGAAGGTGGACAGGGGGCCTACAATGAGCAGTTCTTC
j_call: TRBJ2-1
cdr3_length: 17
clone_size: few
v_call: TRBV27
d_call: TRBD1

cdr3_aa: CASSTRPAGIETQYF
cdr3_nt: TGTGCCAGCAGCACCCGCCCGGCGGGTATCGAGACCCAGTACTTC
j_call: TRBJ2-5
cdr3_length: 15
clone_size: -
v_call: TRBV7-7
d_call: -

cdr3_aa: CASSWDRANTEAFF
cdr3_nt: TGTGCCAGCAGTTGGGACAGGGCGAACACTGAAGCTTTCTTT
j_call: TRBJ1-1
cdr3_length: 14
clone_size: few
v_call: TRBV6-5
d_call: TRBD1

cdr3_aa: CASSLYTGQNYGYTF
cdr3_nt: TGTGCCAGCAGCTTATATACAGGGCAGAACTATGGCTACACCTTC
j_call: TRBJ1-2
cdr3_length: 15
clone_size: -
v_call: TRBV7-2
d_call: -

cdr3_aa: CASSQNRGQPQHF
cdr3_nt: TGTGCCAGCAGCCAAAATCGGGGGCAGCCCCAGCATTTT
j_call: TRBJ1-5
cdr3_length: 13
clone_size: -
v_call: TRBV6-5
d_call: -

cdr3_aa: CASSVYQVLSGSEDEQFF
cdr3_nt: TGTGCCAGCAGCGTATACCAGGTCCTGAGCGGGAGCGAGGACGAGCAGTTCTTC
j_call: TRBJ2-1
cdr3_length: 18
clone_size: -
v_call: TRBV9
d_call: TRBD2

cdr3_aa: CASTRDRGWNTEAFF
cdr3_nt: TGTGCCAGCACCCGGGACAGGGGTTGGAACACTGAAGCTTTCTTT
j_call: TRBJ1-1
cdr3_length: 15
clone_size: few
v_call: TRBV2
d_call: TRBD1

cdr3_aa: CASSFRETQYF
cdr3_nt: TGTGCCAGCAGCTTTAGAGAGACCCAGTACTTC
j_call: TRBJ2-5
cdr3_length: 11
clone_size: few
v_call: TRBV5-4
d_call: -

cdr3_aa: CASSWGQEPYEQYF
cdr3_nt: TGTGCCAGCAGTTGGGGACAGGAGCCCTACGAGCAGTACTTC
j_call: TRBJ2-7
cdr3_length: 14
clone_size: -
v_call: TRBV27
d_call: TRBD1

cdr3_aa: CASSDMGALKTQYF
cdr3_nt: TGTGCCAGCAGTGATATGGGGGCGTTGAAGACCCAGTACTTC
j_call: TRBJ2-5
cdr3_length: 14
clone_size: -
v_call: TRBV25-1
d_call: -

cdr3_aa: CASSPRRGLGNTIYF
cdr3_nt: TGTGCCAGCTCGCCCCGGAGGGGGCTAGGAAACACCATATATTTT
j_call: TRBJ1-3
cdr3_length: 15
clone_size: -
v_call: TRBV18
d_call: TRBD1